This T cell receptor beta chain was observed in a study of blood T cell repertoires in COVID-19. Study details: COVID-19 samples from acute and convalescent phases originated in the United States, Italy and Spain.

How the authors handled the data: Nucleated cell counts were estimated from reference gene primer amplification. Clones were read by immunoSEQ multiplex PCR, and TCRdb kept only the in-frame ones, dropping some. Clone size and the V and J calls come from that table; the DNA yielded D and trimming. The data show 400,000 to 500,000 clones, more than 75% seen once. CDR1 is KGHDR, CDR2 SFDVKD, per germline. The V and J ends lost 10 bases and 1 base, in that order; junction bases with no gene match: 3. This CDR3 has 14 residues. Donors of Cohort 3 who recovered were those that had two negative PCRs, clearance, or symptom resolution.

The sequenced material came from PBMCs or T cells enriched from blood (not recorded which). The chain employs TRBV24-1 and TRBJ2-2; 9 bases map to TRBD2. This TCR was sampled from a woman between 40 and 55 years old who had recovered from COVID-19. Here the CDR3 DNA reads TGTGCCACAAAGACTAGCGGGAACACCGGGGAGCTGTTTTTT. Its protein is CATKTSGNTGELFF.